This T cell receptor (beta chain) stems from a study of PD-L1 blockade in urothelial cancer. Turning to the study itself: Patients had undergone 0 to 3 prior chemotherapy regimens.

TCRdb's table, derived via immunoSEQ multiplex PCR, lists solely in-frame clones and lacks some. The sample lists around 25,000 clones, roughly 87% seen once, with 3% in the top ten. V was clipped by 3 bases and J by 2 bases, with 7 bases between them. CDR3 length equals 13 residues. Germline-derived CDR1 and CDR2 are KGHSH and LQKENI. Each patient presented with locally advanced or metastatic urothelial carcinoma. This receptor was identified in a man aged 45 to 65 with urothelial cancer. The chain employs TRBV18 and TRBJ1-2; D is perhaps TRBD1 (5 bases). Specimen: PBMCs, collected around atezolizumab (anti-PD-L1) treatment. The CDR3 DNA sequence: TGTGCCAGCTCACCGACAGTGAACTATGGCTACACCTTC. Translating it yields CASSPTVNYGYTF.